This T cell receptor beta chain was recovered during a study of T cell changes during pregnancy in multiple sclerosis. TCRdb's copy holds only in-frame clones and misses some; the assay was immunoSEQ multiplex PCR. The table lists over 45,000 clones, 80% to 95% of them singletons. V was cut by 1 base and J by 4 bases, with 14 bases left in between. Germline CDR1 and CDR2: SGHNT and YYREEE (reference sequence). This CDR3 has 15 residues. This TCR was recovered from a female donor with multiple sclerosis, enrolled in a pregnancy study. The starting material was peripheral blood, obtained in the third trimester of pregnancy. The rearrangement links TRBV5-4 to TRBJ2-5, with D possibly matching TRBD2 (5 bases). The CDR3 region has the DNA TGTGCCAGCAGCTTGCAACTAGAGGCGCGAGAGACCCAGTACTTC. It is translated as CASSLQLEARETQYF.